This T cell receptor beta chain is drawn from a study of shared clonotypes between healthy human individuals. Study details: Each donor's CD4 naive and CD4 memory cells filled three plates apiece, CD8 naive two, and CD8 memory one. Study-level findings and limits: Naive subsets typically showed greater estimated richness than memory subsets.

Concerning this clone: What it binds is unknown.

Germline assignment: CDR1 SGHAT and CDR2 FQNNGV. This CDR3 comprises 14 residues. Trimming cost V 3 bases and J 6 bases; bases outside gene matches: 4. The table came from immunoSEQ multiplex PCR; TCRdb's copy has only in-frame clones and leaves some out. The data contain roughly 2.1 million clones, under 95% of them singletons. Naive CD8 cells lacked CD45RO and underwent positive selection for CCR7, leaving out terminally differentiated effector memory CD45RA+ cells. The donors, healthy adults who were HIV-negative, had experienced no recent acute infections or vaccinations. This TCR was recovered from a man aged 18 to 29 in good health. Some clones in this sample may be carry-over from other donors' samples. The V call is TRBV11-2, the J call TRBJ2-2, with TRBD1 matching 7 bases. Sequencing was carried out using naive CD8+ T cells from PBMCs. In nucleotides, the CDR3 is TGTGCCAGCAGCTTGACAGGGCGGGCCGGGGAGCTGTTTTTT. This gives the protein CASSLTGRAGELFF.